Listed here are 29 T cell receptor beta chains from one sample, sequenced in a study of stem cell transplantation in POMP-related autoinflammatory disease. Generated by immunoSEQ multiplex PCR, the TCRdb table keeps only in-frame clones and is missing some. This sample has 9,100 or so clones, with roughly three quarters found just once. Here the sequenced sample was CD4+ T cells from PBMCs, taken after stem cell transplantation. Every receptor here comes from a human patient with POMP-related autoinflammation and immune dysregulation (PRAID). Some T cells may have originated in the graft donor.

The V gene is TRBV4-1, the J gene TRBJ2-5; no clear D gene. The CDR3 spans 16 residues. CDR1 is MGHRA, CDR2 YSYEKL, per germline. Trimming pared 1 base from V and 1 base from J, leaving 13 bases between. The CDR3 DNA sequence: TGCGCCAGCAGCCAAGGGGTTTTGGTCCTCCAAGAGACCCAGTACTTC. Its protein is CASSQGVLVLQETQYF.

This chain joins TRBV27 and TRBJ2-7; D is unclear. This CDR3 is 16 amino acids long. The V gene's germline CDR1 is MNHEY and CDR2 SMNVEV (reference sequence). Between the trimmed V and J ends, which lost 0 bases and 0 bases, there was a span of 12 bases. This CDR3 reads CASSLSPAVASYEQYF. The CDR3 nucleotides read TGTGCCAGCAGTTTATCCCCCGCGGTGGCCTCCTACGAGCAGTACTTC.

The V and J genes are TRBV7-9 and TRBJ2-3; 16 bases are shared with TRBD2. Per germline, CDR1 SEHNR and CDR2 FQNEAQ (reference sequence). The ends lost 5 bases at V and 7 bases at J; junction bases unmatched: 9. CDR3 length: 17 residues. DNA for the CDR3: TGTGCCAGCAGCCAACAGGGACTAGCGGGAGGGCCGTATACGCAGTATTTT. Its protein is CASSQQGLAGGPYTQYF.

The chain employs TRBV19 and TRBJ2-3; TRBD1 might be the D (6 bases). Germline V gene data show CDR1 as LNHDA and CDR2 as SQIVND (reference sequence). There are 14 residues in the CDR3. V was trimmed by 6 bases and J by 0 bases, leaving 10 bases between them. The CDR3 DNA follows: TGTGCCAGTAGAAACAGGGCTAGCACAGATACGCAGTATTTT. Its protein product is CASRNRASTDTQYF.

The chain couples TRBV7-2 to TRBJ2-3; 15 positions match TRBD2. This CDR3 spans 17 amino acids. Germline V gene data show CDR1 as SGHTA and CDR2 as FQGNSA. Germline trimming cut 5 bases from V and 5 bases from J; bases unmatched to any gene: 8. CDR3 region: CASSLRTSGRAGDTQYF. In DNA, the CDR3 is TGTGCCAGCAGCCTCCGGACTAGCGGGAGGGCCGGAGATACGCAGTATTTT.

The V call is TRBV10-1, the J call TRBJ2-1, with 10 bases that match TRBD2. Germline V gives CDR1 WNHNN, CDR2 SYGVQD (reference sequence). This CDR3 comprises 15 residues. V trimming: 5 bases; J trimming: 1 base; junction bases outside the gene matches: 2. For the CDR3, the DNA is TGCGCCAGCAGTCGGACTAGCGGATCCTACAATGAGCAGTTCTTC. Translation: CASSRTSGSYNEQFF.

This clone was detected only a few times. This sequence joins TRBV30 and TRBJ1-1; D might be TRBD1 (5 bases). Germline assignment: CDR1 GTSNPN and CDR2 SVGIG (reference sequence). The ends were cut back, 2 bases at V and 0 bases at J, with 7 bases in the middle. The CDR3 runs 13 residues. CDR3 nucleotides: TGTGCCTGGAGTTGGGGACTGAACACTGAAGCTTTCTTT. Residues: CAWSWGLNTEAFF.

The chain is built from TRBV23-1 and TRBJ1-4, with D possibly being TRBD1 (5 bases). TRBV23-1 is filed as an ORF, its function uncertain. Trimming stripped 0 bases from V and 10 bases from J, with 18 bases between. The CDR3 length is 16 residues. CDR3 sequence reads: CASSQSGGRGIRKLFF. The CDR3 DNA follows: TGCGCCAGCAGTCAATCGGGGGGACGAGGGATTCGAAAACTGTTTTTT.

The CDR3 sequence is CASSPSFEGLFSANVLTF. The CDR3 bases are TGTGCCAGCTCACCAAGTTTTGAAGGATTATTCTCGGCCAACGTCCTGACTTTC. The chain couples TRBV18 to TRBJ2-6; no clear D gene. The CDR3 covers 18 residues. Germline loops: CDR1 KGHSH, CDR2 LQKENI. Trimming took off 2 bases at V and 6 bases at J, with 20 bases between the two ends.

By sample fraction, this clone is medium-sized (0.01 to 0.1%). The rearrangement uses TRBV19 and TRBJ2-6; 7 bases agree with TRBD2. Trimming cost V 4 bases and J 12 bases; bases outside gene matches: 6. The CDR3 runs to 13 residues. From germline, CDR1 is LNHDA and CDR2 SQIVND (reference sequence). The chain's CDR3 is CASSKREVAVLTF. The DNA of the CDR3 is TGTGCCAGTAGTAAGCGGGAAGTGGCCGTCCTGACTTTC.

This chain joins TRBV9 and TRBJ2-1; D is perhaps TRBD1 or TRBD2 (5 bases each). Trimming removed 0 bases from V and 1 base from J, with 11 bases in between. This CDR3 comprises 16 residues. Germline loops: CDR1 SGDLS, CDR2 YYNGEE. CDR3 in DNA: TGTGCCAGCAGCGTAGCTGGGACGCTTTCCTACAATGAGCAGTTCTTC. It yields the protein CASSVAGTLSYNEQFF.

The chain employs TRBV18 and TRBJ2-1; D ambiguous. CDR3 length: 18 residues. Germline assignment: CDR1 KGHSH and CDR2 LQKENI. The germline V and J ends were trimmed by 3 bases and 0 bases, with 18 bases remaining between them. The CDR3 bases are TGTGCCAGCTCACCCCTCTCACTTGTCCTGAGCTCCTACAATGAGCAGTTCTTC. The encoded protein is CASSPLSLVLSSYNEQFF.

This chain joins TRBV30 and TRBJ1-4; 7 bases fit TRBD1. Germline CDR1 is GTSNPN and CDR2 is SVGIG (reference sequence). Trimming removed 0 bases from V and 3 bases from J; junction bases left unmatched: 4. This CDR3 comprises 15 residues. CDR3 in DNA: TGTGCCTGGAGTGTTCAACAGGGGCCTAATGAAAAACTGTTTTTT. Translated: CAWSVQQGPNEKLFF.

Here the CDR3 reads CASSQEKIPPYTDTQYF. The CDR3 DNA is TGCGCCAGCAGCCAAGAGAAGATACCACCTTACACAGATACGCAGTATTTT. The chain is built from TRBV4-1 and TRBJ2-3; D remains unclear. V shed 0 bases and J shed 2 bases, with 15 bases lying between them. Germline loops: CDR1 MGHRA, CDR2 YSYEKL. CDR3 length: 17 residues.

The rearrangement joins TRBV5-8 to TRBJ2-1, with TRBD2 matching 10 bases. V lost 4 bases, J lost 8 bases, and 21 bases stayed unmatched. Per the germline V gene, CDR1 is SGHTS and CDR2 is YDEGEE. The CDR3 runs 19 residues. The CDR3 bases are TGTGCCAGCAGCGGTGTTCGGACTAGCGGAGCTGGGGTTTTAGATGAGCAGTTCTTC. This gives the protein CASSGVRTSGAGVLDEQFF.

CDR3 in amino acids: CASSRDRVLESGYTF. Here the CDR3 DNA reads TGTGCCAGCAGCCGGGACAGGGTTTTAGAAAGTGGCTACACCTTC. This sequence joins TRBV11-2 and TRBJ1-2; TRBD1 aligns across 9 bases. The length of the CDR3 is 15 residues. V lost 5 bases, J lost 7 bases, and 11 bases stayed unmatched. Germline lookup yields CDR1 SGHAT and CDR2 FQNNGV.

The CDR3 protein is CASSSGTGFSYTF. CDR3 DNA: TGTGCCAGCAGCTCCGGGACCGGGTTTAGCTACACCTTC. This chain joins TRBV7-8 and TRBJ1-2, with D tentatively TRBD1 (5 bases). The length of the CDR3 is 13 residues. Germline CDR1 and CDR2: SGHVS and FQNEAQ. V lost 4 bases, J lost 9 bases, and 15 bases lay in between.

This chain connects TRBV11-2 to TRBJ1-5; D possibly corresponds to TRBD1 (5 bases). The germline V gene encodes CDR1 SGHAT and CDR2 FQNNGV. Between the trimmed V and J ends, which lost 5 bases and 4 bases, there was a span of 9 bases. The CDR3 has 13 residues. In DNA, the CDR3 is TGTGCCAGCAGCCAAGACAGTAATCAGCCCCAGCATTTT. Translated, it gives CASSQDSNQPQHF.

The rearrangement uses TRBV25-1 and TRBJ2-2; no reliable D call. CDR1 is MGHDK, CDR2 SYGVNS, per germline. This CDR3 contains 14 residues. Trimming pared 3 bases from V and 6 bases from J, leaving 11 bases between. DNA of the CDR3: TGTGCCAGCAGTGACTCTAATCCCCCCGGGGAGCTGTTTTTT. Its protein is CASSDSNPPGELFF.

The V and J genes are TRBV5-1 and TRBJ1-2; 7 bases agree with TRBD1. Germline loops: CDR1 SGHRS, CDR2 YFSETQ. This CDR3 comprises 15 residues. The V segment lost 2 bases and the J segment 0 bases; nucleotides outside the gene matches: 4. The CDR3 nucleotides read TGCGCCAGCAGCTTTGGACAGGCCGCTAACTATGGCTACACCTTC. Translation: CASSFGQAANYGYTF. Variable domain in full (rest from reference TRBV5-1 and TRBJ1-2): KAGVTQTPRYLIKTRGQQVTLSCSPISGHRSVSWYQQTPGQGLQFLFEYFSETQRNKGNFPGRFSGRQFSNSRSEMNVSTLELGDSALYLCASSFGQAANYGYTFGSGTRLTVV.

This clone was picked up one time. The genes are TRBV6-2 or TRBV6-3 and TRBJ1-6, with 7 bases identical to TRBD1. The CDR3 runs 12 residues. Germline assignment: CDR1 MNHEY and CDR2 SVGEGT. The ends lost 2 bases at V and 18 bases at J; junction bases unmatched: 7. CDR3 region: CASSYRDSRCHF. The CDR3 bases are TGTGCCAGCAGTTACAGGGACAGCCGTTGCCACTTT.

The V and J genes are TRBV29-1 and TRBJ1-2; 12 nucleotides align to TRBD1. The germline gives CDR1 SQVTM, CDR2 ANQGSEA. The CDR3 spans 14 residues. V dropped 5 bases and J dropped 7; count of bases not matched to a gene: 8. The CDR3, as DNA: TGCAGCGTTCTCCGAGGGACAGGGGGCAGTGGCTACACCTTC. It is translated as CSVLRGTGGSGYTF. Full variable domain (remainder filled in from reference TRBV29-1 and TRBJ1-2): SAVISQKPSRDICQRGTSLTIQCQVDSQVTMMFWYRQQPGQSLTLIATANQGSEATYESGFVIDKFPISRPNLTFSTLTVSNMSPEDSSIYLCSVLRGTGGSGYTFGSGTRLTVV.

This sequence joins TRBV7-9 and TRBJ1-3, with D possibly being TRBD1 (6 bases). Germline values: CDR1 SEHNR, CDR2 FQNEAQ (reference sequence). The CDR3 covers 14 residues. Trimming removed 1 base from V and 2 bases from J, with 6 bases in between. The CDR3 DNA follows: TGTGCCAGCAGCTTAGACAGGGCTGGAAACACCATATATTTT. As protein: CASSLDRAGNTIYF. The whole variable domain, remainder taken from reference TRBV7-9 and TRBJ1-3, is DTGVSQNPRHKITKRGQNVTFRCDPISEHNRLYWYRQTLGQGPEFLTYFQNEAQLEKSRLLSDRFSAERPKGSFSTLEIQRTEQGDSAMYLCASSLDRAGNTIYFGEGSWLTVV.

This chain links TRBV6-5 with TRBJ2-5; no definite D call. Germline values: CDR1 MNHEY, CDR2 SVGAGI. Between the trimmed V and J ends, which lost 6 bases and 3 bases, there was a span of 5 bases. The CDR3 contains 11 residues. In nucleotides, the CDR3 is TGTGCCAGCAGGTGGAAAGAGACCCAGTACTTC. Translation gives CASRWKETQYF.

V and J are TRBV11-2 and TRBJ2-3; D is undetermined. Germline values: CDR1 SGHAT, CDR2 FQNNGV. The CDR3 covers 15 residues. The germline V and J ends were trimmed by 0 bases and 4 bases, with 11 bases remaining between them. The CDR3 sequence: CASSLDLRPSDTQYF. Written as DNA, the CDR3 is TGTGCCAGCAGCTTAGATTTGAGACCCTCAGATACGCAGTATTTT.

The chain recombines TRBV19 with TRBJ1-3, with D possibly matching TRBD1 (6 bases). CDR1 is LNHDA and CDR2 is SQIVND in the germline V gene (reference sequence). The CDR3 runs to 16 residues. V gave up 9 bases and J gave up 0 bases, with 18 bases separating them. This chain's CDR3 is CASWTLDRGSGNTIYF. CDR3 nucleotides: TGTGCCAGCTGGACTCTGGACAGAGGCTCTGGAAACACCATATATTTT.

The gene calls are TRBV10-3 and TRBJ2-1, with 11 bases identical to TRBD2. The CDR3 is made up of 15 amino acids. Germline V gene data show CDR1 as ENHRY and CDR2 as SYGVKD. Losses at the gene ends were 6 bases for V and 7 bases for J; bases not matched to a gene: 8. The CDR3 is CAIRLAGDPGNEQFF. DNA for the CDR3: TGTGCCATCAGACTAGCGGGGGATCCAGGGAATGAGCAGTTCTTC.

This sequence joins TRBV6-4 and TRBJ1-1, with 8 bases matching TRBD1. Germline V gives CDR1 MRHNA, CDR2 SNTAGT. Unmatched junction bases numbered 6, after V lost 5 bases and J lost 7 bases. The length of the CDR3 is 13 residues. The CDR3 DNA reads TGTGCCAGCAGTTCTGGACAGGGTTATGAAGCTTTCTTT. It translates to CASSSGQGYEAFF.

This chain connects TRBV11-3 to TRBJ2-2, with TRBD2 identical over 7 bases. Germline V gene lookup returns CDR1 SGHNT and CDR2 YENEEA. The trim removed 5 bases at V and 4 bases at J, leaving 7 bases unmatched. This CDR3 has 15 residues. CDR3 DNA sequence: TGTGCCAGCAGCATCACTAGCGTTCTCACCGGGGAGCTGTTTTTT. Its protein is CASSITSVLTGELFF.